This T cell receptor beta chain is from a study of T cell responses to AZD1222 COVID-19 vaccine. On the study more broadly: Second-dose groups at about 4 or about 12 weeks were pooled.

With 5 bases removed from V and 0 bases from J, the gap between germline ends came to 10 bases. The CDR3 contains 14 residues. Looked up from germline, CDR1 is LNHNV and CDR2 is YYDKDF (reference sequence). Profiled with immunoSEQ multiplex PCR; TCRdb holds only in-frame clones, not every one. The profile shows fewer than 200,000 clones, 80% to 95% of them singletons. This TCR was recovered from an adult in good health. The chain links TRBV15 to TRBJ1-1; D not resolved. The input for sequencing was peripheral blood, taken on day 0 of AZD1222 vaccination. The CDR3 DNA sequence: TGTGCCACCAGCTCCCGGGTCTTGAACACTGAAGCTTTCTTT. Its protein is CATSSRVLNTEAFF.